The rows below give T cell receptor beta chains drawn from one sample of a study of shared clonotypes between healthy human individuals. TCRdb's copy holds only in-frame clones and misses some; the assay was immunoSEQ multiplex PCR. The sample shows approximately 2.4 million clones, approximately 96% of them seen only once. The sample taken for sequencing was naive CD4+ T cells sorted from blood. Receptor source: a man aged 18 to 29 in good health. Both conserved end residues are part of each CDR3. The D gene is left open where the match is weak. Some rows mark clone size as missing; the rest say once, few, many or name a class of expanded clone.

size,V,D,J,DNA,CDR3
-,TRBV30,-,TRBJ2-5,TGTGCCTGGAGAAGAGACCAGACCCAGTACTTC,CAWRRDQTQYF
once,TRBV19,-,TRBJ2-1,TGTGCCAGTAGTATCCCCTACAATGAGCAGTTCTTC,CASSIPYNEQFF
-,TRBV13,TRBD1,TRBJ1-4,TGTGCCAGCAGCGGACAGGGGTCTAGGGAAAAACTGTTTTTT,CASSGQGSREKLFF
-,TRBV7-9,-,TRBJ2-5,TGTGCCAGCAGCTTAGGAAGGGGGATGGATCAAGAGACCCAGTACTTC,CASSLGRGMDQETQYF
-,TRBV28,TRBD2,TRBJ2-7,TGTGCCAGCAGTTGGACGGGGGGCTCCTACGAGCAGTACTTC,CASSWTGGSYEQYF
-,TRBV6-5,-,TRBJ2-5,TGTGCCAGCAGTTACTCCCCCATTGAGACCCAGTACTTC,CASSYSPIETQYF
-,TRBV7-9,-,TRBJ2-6,TGTGCCAGCAGCTTAGTTACCGTCTCGGAGGCCAACGTCCTGACTTTC,CASSLVTVSEANVLTF
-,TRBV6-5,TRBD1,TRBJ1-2,TGTGCCAGCAGACTGGGACAGGGGGGGATCTATGGCTACACCTTC,CASRLGQGGIYGYTF
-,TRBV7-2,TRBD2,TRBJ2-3,TGTGCCAGCAGCCGTAGCGGGGGGGCGTGGGAAACGCAGTATTTT,CASSRSGGAWETQYF
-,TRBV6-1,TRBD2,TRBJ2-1,TGTGCCAGCAGTGAAGGTCCTAGCGGGGGATCTGAGTTCTTC,CASSEGPSGGSEFF
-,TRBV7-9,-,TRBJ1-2,TGTGCCAGCAGCTTAGCGGCGGGCCTTGGCTACACCTTC,CASSLAAGLGYTF
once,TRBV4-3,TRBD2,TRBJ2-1,TGCGCCAGCAGCCAACGAACTAGCGGGGGGTACAATGAGCAGTTCTTC,CASSQRTSGGYNEQFF
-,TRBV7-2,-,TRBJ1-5,TGTGCCAGCAGCTTACAATTTAGCAATCAGCCCCAGCATTTT,CASSLQFSNQPQHF
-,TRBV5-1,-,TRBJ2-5,TGCGCCAGCAGCGTCATCATAGGAGACAGACAAGAGACCCAGTACTTC,CASSVIIGDRQETQYF
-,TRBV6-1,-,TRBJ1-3,TGTGCCAGCAGTTCGATAACAAGAAACACCATATATTTT,CASSSITRNTIYF
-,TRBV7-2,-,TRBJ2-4,TGTGCCAGCAGCTCACCTAGAGGAGCCAAAAACATTCAGTACTTC,CASSSPRGAKNIQYF